This TCR beta chain was observed in a study of CD8+CD57+ T cells in acquired aplastic anemia. Study information: Isolated CD4+ and CD8+ cells, once sorted, yielded DNA averaging about 3.1 ug. Whole-study results and caveats: The number of CD8+ CDR3 sequences shared by patients and controls was about 30.

Germline V gene sequence: CDR1 SEHNR, CDR2 FQNEAQ (reference sequence). The CDR3 length is 15 residues. The V gene lost 5 bases and the J gene lost 16 bases, with 27 bases spanning the gap. On this clonotype: The antigen is undetermined.

The template used for profiling TCR beta VDJ and CDR3 was genomic DNA. TCRdb reprocessed the reads with MiXCR, giving one entry per CDR3 protein. The sample holds 260,000 or so distinct CDR3 sequences, approximately 79% seen once. All sequencing subjects had displayed CD8+CD57+ cell expansion on flow cytometry. At blood sampling, none of the patients had yet received therapy. V is TRBV7-9 and J is TRBJ2-1, with D perhaps given as TRBD1 or TRBD2 (5 bases each). Sequenced material: sorted CD4+, CD8+, or CD8+CD57+ T cells (not recorded which) from PBMCs. The receptor was isolated from a human donor with aplastic anemia. CDR3 region: CASSDGASSVANDFF. CDR3 nucleotides: TGTGCCAGCAGCGACGGGGCTAGCTCCGTGGCCAACGACTTCTTC.